This TCR beta chain is drawn from a study of T cells in Graves' hyperthyroidism and ophthalmopathy. The V end lost 0 bases, the J end lost 7 bases, and 9 bases lay between the germline ends. The CDR3 consists of 13 residues. Germline lookup yields CDR1 LNHDA and CDR2 SQIVND (reference sequence). At least ten counts were recorded for this clonotype. What it binds is not known. Reasons for excluding patients were uncontrolled infection, other autoimmune disease, pregnancy or lactation. Amplification targeted TCR beta CDR3 regions from RNA transcripts. A set of HTBI primers served as the primers for a first-round RT-PCR of the TCR CDR3. TCRdb itself ran the multiplex PCR reads through MiXCR, one entry per CDR3 protein. This table has 550,000 to 650,000 distinct CDR3 sequences, around 15% appearing once. General observations from the study: Through a model of 13 V-J features, ophthalmopathy was separated from stable hyperthyroidism. Most thyroid clonotypes expanded above 0.001 appeared in blood too.

The V gene is TRBV19, the J gene TRBJ1-1, with D uncertain. This receptor was identified in a woman aged 40 to 49 with Graves' hyperthyroidism. The sample taken for sequencing was blood. The CDR3 coding sequence is TGTGCCAGTAGTATAGATGGCTTTGGTGAAGCTTTCTTT. Protein sequence: CASSIDGFGEAFF.